The rows below give T cell receptor beta chains drawn from one sample of a study of OX40 agonist ivuxolimab in advanced cancers. Only in-frame clones appear in the TCRdb table, and some are missing; sequencing was by immunoSEQ multiplex PCR. The sample contains about 77,000 clones, more than 80% of which appear only once. Sequences were derived from CD4+ or CD8+ T cells sorted from blood, sampled in a trial of the OX40 agonist ivuxolimab. The receptors were sampled from an adult with an advanced solid tumor such as melanoma, head and neck, liver or kidney cancer. CDR3s include the opening cysteine and the closing phenylalanine or tryptophan. Each record gives: D gene, J gene, V gene, clone size, CDR3 DNA, CDR3 protein. The D gene is left open where the match is weak. Only part of the rows carry a size: once, few, many, or a class if the clone is expanded.

.	TRBJ1-1	TRBV5-1	.	TGCGCCAGCAGCTTGGGGCGGGGTAAGGATCACACTGAAGCTTTCTTT	CASSLGRGKDHTEAFF
TRBD1	TRBJ2-7	TRBV7-2	.	TGTGCCAGCAGCCGACAGGGGAAATACGAGCAGTACTTC	CASSRQGKYEQYF
.	TRBJ1-3	TRBV6-1	few	TGTGCCAGCAGTACGGAAGTTGGAAACACCATATATTTT	CASSTEVGNTIYF
.	TRBJ1-1	TRBV4-2	.	TGTGCCAGCAGCCGGACCGAGACTGAAGCTTTCTTT	CASSRTETEAFF
.	TRBJ2-5	TRBV5-1	.	TGCGCCAGCAGCTACCCCGGAGAGACCCAGTACTTC	CASSYPGETQYF
TRBD1	TRBJ2-7	TRBV5-4	.	TGTGCCAGCAGCCCGGGACAGGGGATCGAGCAGTACTTC	CASSPGQGIEQYF
.	TRBJ2-2	TRBV9	.	TGTGCCAGCAGCGTATCTTTCACAGTGAACACCGGGGAGCTGTTTTTT	CASSVSFTVNTGELFF
.	TRBJ2-2	TRBV5-8	.	TGTGCCAGCAGCTTGGTTAAGGGAACCGGGGAGCTGTTTTTT	CASSLVKGTGELFF
.	TRBJ1-5	TRBV19	.	TGTGCCAGTAGTATCGGTCGACAGCCCCAGCATTTT	CASSIGRQPQHF
TRBD2	TRBJ2-7	TRBV6-1	once	TGTGCCAGCAGAAGCGGACTAGCTATCGGCGAGCAGTACTTC	CASRSGLAIGEQYF
.	TRBJ2-6	TRBV9	.	TGTGCCAGCAGCCAAGGGCCCGGCTCTGGGGCCAACGTCCTGACTTTC	CASSQGPGSGANVLTF
TRBD2	TRBJ2-1	TRBV11-2	once	TGTGCCAGCAGCTTACGGGAGGGCTACAATGAGCAGTTCTTC	CASSLREGYNEQFF
TRBD1	TRBJ1-5	TRBV2	.	TGTGCCAGCAGGGGGGGCCGGGACAGGGGAAATCAGCCCCAGCATTTT	CASRGGRDRGNQPQHF
.	TRBJ1-4	TRBV27	few	TGTGCCAGCAGTTCACGGAATAATGAAAAACTGTTTTTT	CASSSRNNEKLFF
.	TRBJ2-7	TRBV7-6	.	TGTGCCAGCAGCCCCGAAGGATACGAGCAGTACTTC	CASSPEGYEQYF
.	TRBJ2-2	TRBV30	.	TGTGCCTGGGAATCCCAGCCTAACACCGGGGAGCTGTTTTTT	CAWESQPNTGELFF
.	TRBJ2-2	TRBV7-2	.	TGTGCCAGCAGGCAAATGGGGCTAGCGACGAACACCGGGGAGCTGTTTTTT	CASRQMGLATNTGELFF
.	TRBJ2-1	TRBV5-1	.	TGCGCCAGCAGCTTACAGGGATGGAATGAGCAGTTCTTC	CASSLQGWNEQFF
.	TRBJ1-2	TRBV4-3	.	TGCGCCAGCAGCCAAGCAACAGGTCCCAGCGTTTATGGCTACACCTTC	CASSQATGPSVYGYTF
TRBD1	TRBJ1-5	TRBV19	.	TGTGCCAGTAGCAAACAGGGGAGCAATCAGCCCCAGCATTTT	CASSKQGSNQPQHF
TRBD2	TRBJ2-3	TRBV5-6	.	TGTGCCAGCAGCTTGGCAGCGGGACCCGTGGATACGCAGTATTTT	CASSLAAGPVDTQYF
TRBD1	TRBJ2-7	TRBV4-3	.	TGCGCCAGCAGCCAAAGTTTCCAGGGGGCCGCCTACGAGCAGTACTTC	CASSQSFQGAAYEQYF
.	TRBJ2-3	TRBV21-1	once	TGTGCCAGCAGCAAAGCGAGGTGGGGGAGCACAGATACGCAGTATTTT	CASSKARWGSTDTQYF
TRBD2	TRBJ2-3	TRBV7-2	.	TGTGCCAGCAGCTTAAGACTAGCGGGAGATACGCAGTATTTT	CASSLRLAGDTQYF
.	TRBJ1-4	TRBV4-3	.	TGCGCCAGCAGCCAAGATCGGCGGTTTAATGAAAAACTGTTTTTT	CASSQDRRFNEKLFF
TRBD1	TRBJ2-5	TRBV4-1	.	TGCGCCAGCAGCCTCCGGGACAGCCAAGAGACCCAGTACTTC	CASSLRDSQETQYF
.	TRBJ2-7	TRBV5-1	.	TGCGCCAGCAGCACCCGACCGACAGGATCCGACGAGCAGTACTTC	CASSTRPTGSDEQYF
TRBD2	TRBJ2-1	TRBV5-1	.	TGCGCCAGCAGCTCGGCTAGCGGGAGGGGCAATGAGCAGTTCTTC	CASSSASGRGNEQFF
TRBD2	TRBJ2-7	TRBV5-1	.	TGCGCCAGCACCGGACTAGCGGGAGCCCCCCACGAGCAGTACTTC	CASTGLAGAPHEQYF
.	TRBJ2-3	TRBV30	.	TGTGCCTGGGCTCCCCTAGGGGGTAGCACAGATACGCAGTATTTT	CAWAPLGGSTDTQYF